The 2 T cell receptor beta chains below come from one sample, sequenced in a study of blood T cells in healthy people across ages. A sample-barcoded 5' primer and a J-beta primer mix were used in a second PCR of roughly 6 to 11 cycles. TCRdb processed the 5' RACE reads anew with MiXCR; each CDR3 protein has one entry. The table includes approximately 1,100,000 distinct CDR3 sequences, around 45% detected once. Material: blood. The origin of the receptors is a woman aged 55-70 years in good health.

This clonotype was detected a few times. J is TRBJ2-6 and V is TRBV27; D is unclear. Germline values: CDR1 MNHEY, CDR2 SMNVEV (reference sequence). The CDR3 covers 15 residues. Trimming removed 5 bases from V and 0 bases from J, with 8 bases in between. CDR3 nucleotide sequence: TGTGCCAGCAGTCCATGGGGCTCTGGGGCCAACGTCCTGACTTTC. Amino acid sequence: CASSPWGSGANVLTF.

The chain joins TRBV12-3 or TRBV12-4 to TRBJ2-2; D is uncertain. This CDR3 spans 13 amino acids. The V end was cut by 9 bases, the J end by 3 bases, with 11 bases between. The CDR3 coding sequence is TGTGCCAGTAAACCACCCCACACCGGGGAGCTGTTTTTT. It translates to CASKPPHTGELFF.